The present T cell receptor beta chain was sequenced within a study of human T cells and chemical hapten exposure. The V end was cut by 5 bases, the J end by 1 base, with 17 bases between. Germline V gives CDR1 SEHNR, CDR2 FQNEAQ (reference sequence). This CDR3 has 16 residues. Stated time point: patch test 1, 2 weeks after DPC sensitization. Described treatment: therapeutic diphenylcyclopropenone sensitization with weekly scalp DPC. As regards this clonotype: The antigen remains undetermined.

General study points: TCRs whose frequency exceeded 1 in 1000 remained the same following DPC sensitization. Every donor had alopecia, and their immune response may therefore differ from healthy people's.

For the library, individual cDNA molecules each received unique molecular identifiers. In TCRdb, the RACE reads were re-called with MiXCR into one record per CDR3 protein. The repertoire has about 380,000 distinct CDR3 sequences, roughly 5% of them found once; the top ten carry approximately 2.3%. The chain has TRBV7-9 and TRBJ1-1, with D possibly being TRBD1 (6 bases). This receptor was obtained from a woman aged 50 to 60 with alopecia areata. Some clones in this sample may be carry-over from other donors' samples. Sequencing was performed on whole blood, taken in connection with sensitization to the hapten diphenylcyclopropenone (DPC). The DNA of the CDR3 is TGTGCCAGCAGCCCCCCTGGGGGGCCGGGGAACACTGAAGCTTTCTTT. Encoded protein: CASSPPGGPGNTEAFF.